The 10 T cell receptor beta chains presented below share a single source sample, sequenced in a study of CXCR3-negative and CXCR3-positive naive CD8 T cells. Overall study results and limits: Comparison of naive cells showed more hydrophobic TRB CDR3s in CXCR3-positive than in CXCR3-negative naive cells.

Antigen specificity for these receptors is unknown. It was by 5' RACE with UMI labels that the TRB cDNA libraries were prepared. TCRdb reanalyzed the 5' RACE reads and collapses them to one entry per CDR3 protein, without DNA. The sample's table shows approximately 98,000 distinct CDR3 sequences. Input material: naive CXCR3+ CD8+ T cells from blood. The subset here: CD45RO-CCR7+CD27+CD95- naive CD8+ T cells expressing CXCR3 (TNR3+). Source of these receptors: a human donor in good health. Some clones in this sample may be carry-over from other donors' samples.

The V gene is TRBV12-5, the J gene TRBJ2-1; no DNA is available, so the TRBD1 call from TCRdb remains unchecked. The CDR3 runs to 15 residues. Germline assignment: CDR1 LGHNT and CDR2 FRNRAP. CDR3 in amino acids: CASGPGTGSYNEQFF. The variable domain in full, with the rest retrieved from reference TRBV12-5 and TRBJ2-1, is DARVTQTPRHKVTEMGQEVTMRCQPILGHNTVFWYRQTMMQGLELLAYFRNRAPLDDSGMPKDRFSAEMPDATLATLKIQPSEPRDSAVYFCASGPGTGSYNEQFFGPGTRLTVL.

The J gene is TRBJ2-7, the V gene TRBV21-1; the TRBD1 assignment by TCRdb is unverifiable without DNA. TRBV21-1 counts as a pseudogene. CDR3 length: 14 residues. The CDR3 loop is CARNIRDRGHEQYF.

The rearrangement joins TRBV19 to TRBJ2-3; without DNA, the TCRdb call of TRBD2 cannot be checked. The CDR3 spans 16 residues. Germline lookup yields CDR1 LNHDA and CDR2 SQIVND (reference sequence). The CDR3 loop is CASTIGGGGPPDTQYF.

The gene calls are TRBV4-1 and TRBJ2-5; with no DNA, the TCRdb D assignment of TRBD2 cannot be verified. In germline, CDR1 is MGHRA, CDR2 YSYEKL. CDR3 length: 15 amino acids. CDR3 loop: CASSQDLGAGETQYF.

Here the CDR3 reads CASSAGTGPPLHF. The J gene is TRBJ1-6, the V gene TRBV12-3 or TRBV12-4; the TRBD1 assignment by TCRdb is unverifiable without DNA. The CDR3 runs 13 residues.

V is TRBV7-2 and J is TRBJ2-3; TCRdb gives TRBD1 as the D gene, but with no DNA this cannot be confirmed. CDR1 is SGHTA and CDR2 is FQGNSA in the germline V gene. The length of the CDR3 is 15 residues. The CDR3 is CASSSAGGGTDTQYF.

The chain carries TRBV15 and TRBJ2-7; TCRdb's D call of TRBD2 is untestable without DNA. Germline V gives CDR1 LNHNV, CDR2 YYDKDF (reference sequence). This CDR3 contains 16 residues. The CDR3 loop is CATSRDWGDLYYEQYF. Full variable domain (missing parts from reference TRBV15 and TRBJ2-7): DAMVIQNPRYQVTQFGKPVTLSCSQTLNHNVMYWYQQKSSQAPKLLFHYYDKDFNNEADTPDNFQSRRPNTSFCFLDIRSPGLGDTAMYLCATSRDWGDLYYEQYFGPGTRLTVT.

The rearrangement joins TRBV29-1 to TRBJ2-3; TCRdb calls TRBD1, which cannot be checked without DNA. Germline V CDR1 and CDR2: SQVTM, ANQGSEA. The CDR3 has 16 residues. This chain's CDR3 is CSVEKSAGQSTDTQYF.

V and J are TRBV4-3 and TRBJ2-1; the D gene TCRdb calls, TRBD1, cannot be checked with no DNA. Germline V gene data show CDR1 as LGHNA and CDR2 as YSLEER. The CDR3 has 15 amino acids. CDR3 in amino acids: CASSQDPGAYNEQFF.

The rearrangement uses TRBV28 and TRBJ1-1. The V gene's germline CDR1 is MDHEN and CDR2 SYDVKM. This CDR3 is built from 13 residues. This chain's CDR3 is CASSDTWNTEAFF.